This T cell receptor (beta chain) was recorded in a study of cytomegalovirus exposure and HLA in healthy donors (dated by TCRdb to the late 2010s). With regard to the full study: An earlier analysis of approximately 640 of the donors reported 250 to 350 Gb of sequence data and some 120 million unique TCR beta sequences from about 200 million T cells. About 300 gigabases of sequencing data and some 85 million unique TCR sequences were included in an early release covering 500 to 750 HLA-typed donors. Of the approximately 400 genotyped donors, 75% to 85% were placed in the genetic ancestry cluster associated with self-reported Caucasian donors. The study was designed to test whether signatures of past pathogen exposure could be identified by cataloging public T cell receptors. The study profiled the T cell repertoires of 500 to 800 subjects by immunosequencing and related them to cytomegalovirus serostatus. In addition to the first cohort of roughly 670 subjects, a separate validation cohort of 120 different subjects was used. To predict cytomegalovirus infection status, the study brought together high-throughput TCR immunosequencing, statistical association of individual TCRs with disease status, and machine learning. A later analysis re-examined previously published TCR beta repertoires from around 670 donors and added high-resolution HLA genotyping to investigate patterns of TCR occurrence. The later analysis used no new phenotypic data to find candidate immune exposures, relying instead on TCR beta sequences and their occurrence across donors. In an earlier analysis of 500 to 650 of the donors, high-throughput TCR beta sequencing was used to judge whether each TCR beta V gene segment behaved as functional or pseudogenic. Donor age, sex, ethnicity and CMV serostatus were compiled together with the repertoire data. In a later genetic analysis, genome-wide SNP genotypes for about three fifths of the roughly 670 donors were used, and that subset was treated as a discovery cohort. All discovery cohort repertoires had been generated using a single sequencing platform. HLA typing included class I and class II loci at four-digit resolution. The number of donors typed differed by locus, with about 629-640 for A, B, C, DRB1 and DQB1, more than 500 for DQA1, 606 for DPA1, and 472 for DPB1. Several DR-DQ haplotypes were treated as single units for association and clustering because of strong linkage in the cohort. Among 398 genotyped donors of the cohort, an average of 235,054 unique TCR beta nucleotide sequences were sequenced per donor, roughly a sixth of them non-productive. The study at large found these results: The study gave a list of 150 to 200 TCR beta chains associated with cytomegalovirus. A group of highly shared sequence variants was considered likely to be a technical artifact of the sequencing pipeline. Strong co-occurrence of HLA alleles, especially DR and DQ, made assigning TCR associations to individual alleles difficult. Correlated functional status among segregating V segments might reflect linkage disequilibrium, but an unknown experimental factor could not be ruled out. A further reported finding was that TCR beta sequences accurately predicted the HLA-A and HLA-B alleles for most subjects in the first cohort. Several of the top co-occurrence clusters appeared to be linked to parvovirus B19, influenza, CMV and Epstein-Barr virus, according to a later analysis. An association between a missense DCLRE1C variant and V-gene and J-gene trimming of TCR beta chains was found in a later genetic analysis and replicated in an independent cohort. Across donors, most TCR sequences were observed very rarely, whereas some public TCRs were present in many individuals. Because HLA typing was unavailable for some donors at each locus, only the typed subset was used in association tests. Because counts were too low, some 17 rarely observed V segments, including chromosome 9 orphons, were excluded from the earlier analysis of 587 of the donors. In a later analysis, the rate of TCR association differed among HLA loci, with DRB1 alleles having the most associated TCRs and HLA-C alleles having the fewest. CMV serostatus was the only immune exposure information available for the cohort. Most CMV-associated TCR beta chains appeared to be HLA-restricted in a later analysis, and the HLA associations seemed to be driven largely by CMV exposure. In a later analysis, some 17,000 TCR beta sequences were associated with specific HLA alleles at a false discovery rate of 0.05. A later analysis found that HLA-associated TCR beta chains were more clonally expanded and had lower generation probabilities than equally common non-associated chains. The classifier was reported to diagnose cytomegalovirus status with high specificity and sensitivity in both the original and validation cohorts. The authors suggested that the approach could potentially be generalized to other disease states and immunological phenotypes. A few of the identified cytomegalovirus-associated TCR beta chains were confirmed in vitro to be specific for cytomegalovirus antigens. An earlier analysis of approximately 540 of the donors showed that most TCR beta V segments appeared in productive rearrangements either about 90% or about 30% of the time, which broadly matched IMGT annotations. According to a later genetic analysis, donors in an Asian-associated ancestry cluster had fewer N-insertions in productive TCRs than the approximately 690-donor mean. This cohort had only TCR beta chains sequenced, and the lack of alpha or paired-chain data limited which features could be detected. Sequencing depth was assumed to be roughly uniform across donors in the presence/absence analyses, though that assumption may not hold.

The method behind the library was the immunoSEQ multiplex PCR assay. A mixture of 60 forward primers for TCR Vbeta segments and 13 reverse primers for TCR Jbeta segments was used in the multiplex PCR. The CDR3 region of rearranged TCR beta genes was amplified from genomic DNA by a multiplex PCR assay. Amplified TCR beta libraries were sequenced as 87-base-pair reads on the Illumina HiSeq System. The study's own analysis went as follows. In a later analysis, some 80 million unique TCR beta chains were counted across the 650 to 750 repertoires, and about 10 million of these chains were shared by at least two donors. Raw reads were error-corrected and collapsed into unique sequences with a nearest-neighbor algorithm that merged closely related sequences to remove PCR and sequencing errors. Alignment of CDR3 sequences to IMGT reference sequences was used to assign V, D and J gene segments. For a sequence to be retained, at least a six-nucleotide match to both a V gene segment and a J gene segment was required. Rearrangements were called productive when the CDR3 lacked stop codons and stayed in frame with V and J; all others were non-productive. CDR3 was defined according to IMGT convention as the region running from the second conserved V-encoded cysteine to the conserved J-encoded phenylalanine. Sequences without an unambiguous match to a single V gene segment were excluded from the earlier analysis of about 640 of the donors. An earlier analysis of approximately 590 of the donors classified V segments as functional when productive rearrangements were above 56.7% and as segregating when the standard deviation between donors was above 5%. To diagnose cytomegalovirus status from the catalog of TCR beta chain sequences, a statistical classification framework was built. In a later analysis, TCR nucleotide sequences were compared against IMGT/GENE-DB human TR gene sequences so that V and J genes could be assigned. A later analysis assigned CDR3 sequences and most-parsimonious VDJ recombination scenarios with the TCRdist pipeline. In a later analysis, every TCR beta chain was defined by the combination of its CDR3 amino acid sequence and its V-gene family, and reads without a unique V-gene family were dropped. As a way to deal with suspected cross-contamination and a sequencing artifact, a later analysis dropped 500 to 700 nucleotide sequences that were highly shared and had low generation probability. In a later analysis, a clonal expansion index for each public chain was calculated from normalized within-repertoire ranks of inferred template counts. Generation probabilities in a later analysis came from a VDJ recombination model fitted to out-of-frame rearrangements, and those results were checked against IGoR. Hypergeometric tests were used in a later analysis to score TCR-TCR, TCR-HLA and TCR-CMV co-occurrence, with a repertoire-size bias correction applied to the TCR pairs. In a later analysis, false discovery rates were estimated by permuting HLA or CMV assignments 20 times. In a later analysis, co-occurring TCRs were grouped with DBSCAN, and TCRdist sequence similarity was added when clustering was performed within HLA-allele-positive subsets. For co-occurrence clustering, repertoires with fewer than 30,000 or more than 120,000 public chains were excluded, along with roughly 5 repertoires with anomalous nucleotide sharing. Entries here come from immuneACCESS through TCRdb and include only in-frame sequences with V and J called. Some clones fail to appear in such tables; in the studies checked, an unresolved V gene covers under half of the shortfall, and the cause of the remainder is unknown. That table is the source of V, J and clone size, and D and trimming were worked out from the DNA. In all, the sample holds approximately 110,000 clones, and around 79% of those were seen once. The ten largest clonotypes hold approximately 4.1% of the sample.

The cohort was made up of approximately 670 healthy bone marrow donors. At the time of sampling, every cohort member was nominally healthy, though immune exposures that went unrecorded were likely present. The donor tested CMV seronegative and was one of the 352 seronegative cohort members. Each donor provided a peripheral blood sample, and peripheral blood mononuclear cells were used for TCR beta sequencing. Genomic DNA was extracted from the blood cell samples with the Qiagen DNeasy Blood Extraction Kit. As for this clone: Its antigen is still unknown. There are no base qualities to consult, and no much larger clone falls within one base.

Material: PBMCs. The clonotype originates from a middle-aged woman in good health and CMV-seronegative.

The sequence in DNA is TGTGCCAGCAGCCTCCGGACAGGGAAGGGCACCGGGGAGCTGTTTTTT. Its translation reads: CASSLRTGKGTGELFF. The chain uses TRBV11-3 and TRBJ2-2; 8 bases in the junction line up with TRBD1. CDR1 and CDR2, looked up from the germline V gene, are SGHNT and YENEEA. Trimming removed 5 bases from V and 4 bases from J; the gene matches leave 9 bases unexplained. The CDR3 runs 16 amino acids, cysteine and phenylalanine included. Of the read, only the CDR3 DNA is kept; its 48 bases are in frame from base 1.